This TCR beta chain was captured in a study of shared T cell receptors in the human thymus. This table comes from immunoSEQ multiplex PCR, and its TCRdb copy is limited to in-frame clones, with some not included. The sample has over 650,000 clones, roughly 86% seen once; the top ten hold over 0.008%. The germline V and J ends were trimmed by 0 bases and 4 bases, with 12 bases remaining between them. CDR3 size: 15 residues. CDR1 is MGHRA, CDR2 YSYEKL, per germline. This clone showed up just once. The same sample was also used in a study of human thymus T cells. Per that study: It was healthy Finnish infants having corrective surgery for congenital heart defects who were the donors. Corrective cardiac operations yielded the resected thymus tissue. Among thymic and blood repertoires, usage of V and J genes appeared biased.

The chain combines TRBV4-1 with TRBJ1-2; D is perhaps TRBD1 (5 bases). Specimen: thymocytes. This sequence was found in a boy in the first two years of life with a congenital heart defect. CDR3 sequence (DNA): TGCGCCAGCAGCCAAGAGGACACCATTGCCTATGGCTACACCTTC. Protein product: CASSQEDTIAYGYTF.